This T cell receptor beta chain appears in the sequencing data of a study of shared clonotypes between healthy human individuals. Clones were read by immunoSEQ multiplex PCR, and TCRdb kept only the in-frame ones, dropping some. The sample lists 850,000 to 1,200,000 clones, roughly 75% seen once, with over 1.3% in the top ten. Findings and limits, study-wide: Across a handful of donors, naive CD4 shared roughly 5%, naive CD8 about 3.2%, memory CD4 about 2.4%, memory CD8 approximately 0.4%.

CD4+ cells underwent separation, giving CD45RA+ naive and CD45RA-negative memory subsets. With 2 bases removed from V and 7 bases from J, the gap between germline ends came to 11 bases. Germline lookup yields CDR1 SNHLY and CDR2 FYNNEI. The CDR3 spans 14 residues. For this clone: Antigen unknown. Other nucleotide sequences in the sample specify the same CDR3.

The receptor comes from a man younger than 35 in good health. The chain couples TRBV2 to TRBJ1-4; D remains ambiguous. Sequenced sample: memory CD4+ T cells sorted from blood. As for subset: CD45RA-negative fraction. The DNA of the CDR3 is TGTGCCAGCAGTGAACAAGGGTGGGTTGAAAAACTGTTTTTT. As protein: CASSEQGWVEKLFF.